This T cell receptor beta chain was sequenced for a study of shared clonotypes between healthy human individuals. Overall study findings and caveats: Genetic and exposure-history diversity was limited by the small donor number.

There are 12 residues in the CDR3. The V end lost 4 bases, the J end lost 8 bases, and 11 bases lay between the germline ends. Germline V CDR1 and CDR2: SNHLY, FYNNEI. Assay runs were performed at deep level. Per the authors' pipeline: Owing to the provision of junction-only sequences devoid of quality scores by immunoSEQ, filtering differed. Repertoires were generated with immunoSEQ multiplex PCR, while TCRdb's copy carries only in-frame clones and drops some. That table supplies the V and J calls and clone size; D and trimming were determined from the DNA. The table shows approximately 2.4 million clones, with around 95% occurring only once. As to this clone: As yet, its antigen is unknown.

This TCR was recovered from a man between 18 and 29 years old in good health. The rearrangement links TRBV2 to TRBJ1-2, with a weak D call TRBD1 (5 bases). The sample was naive CD4+ T cells sorted from blood. The subset was: CD45RA+ positively selected. The CDR3: CASSATVEGYTF. CDR3 nucleotide sequence: TGTGCCAGCAGTGCGACAGTGGAAGGCTACACCTTC.